The 13 T cell receptor beta chains below all came from one sample that was sequenced in a study of quantifying T cell responses using KT2 cells. Study details: RNA was reverse transcribed with TCR alpha and beta constant-region primers.

The cDNA 3' end received a ligated oligonucleotide with a UMI. The first PCR ran roughly 4 cycles with an equimolar RC1.1 and RC1.2 beta primer mix. TCRdb processed the UMI-ligation and nested PCR reads anew with MiXCR; each CDR3 protein has one entry. The sample contains more than 55,000 distinct CDR3 sequences, roughly 12% of which appear only once. The sequenced material came from PBMCs spiked with cells of the T cell clone KT2. The receptors were sampled from a human donor.

This clonotype was detected a few times. V gene TRBV6-6 combines with J gene TRBJ1-5, with D unclear. V lost 4 bases and J lost 1, with 11 bases in between. The germline V gene encodes CDR1 MNHNY and CDR2 SVGAGI (reference sequence). This CDR3 spans 15 amino acids. The DNA for the CDR3 is TGTGCCAGCAGTTTCTCAGTGGACAGCAATCAGCCCCAGCATTTT. Amino acids: CASSFSVDSNQPQHF.

The CDR3 loop reads CASSETQENTEAFF. The CDR3 coding sequence is TGTGCCAGCAGTGAAACGCAAGAGAACACTGAAGCTTTCTTT. J is TRBJ1-1 and V is TRBV6-1; D gene uncertain. The CDR3 has 14 residues. The germline V and J ends were trimmed by 2 bases and 1 base, with 8 bases remaining between them. Germline lookup yields CDR1 MNHNS and CDR2 SASEGT.

This clonotype occurred a few times. The CDR3 nucleotides are TGTGCCAGCAGTTACTCGGCAGGGCAAAATGGCTACACCTTC. Residues: CASSYSAGQNGYTF. This chain uses TRBV6-5 with TRBJ1-2; the D gene is possibly TRBD1 (5 bases). V was shortened by 0 bases and J by 6 bases, with 11 bases between the two germline ends. Germline CDR1 MNHEY, CDR2 SVGAGI. The CDR3 spans 14 residues.

The sample holds many counts of this clonotype. The chain links TRBV7-3 to TRBJ1-1; TRBD1 aligns across 8 bases. Germline values: CDR1 SGHTA, CDR2 FQGTGA. V lost 2 bases, J lost 1 base, and 6 bases stayed unmatched. The length of the CDR3 is 16 residues. The CDR3 DNA is TGTGCCAGCAGCTTAGCCGGGACAGGTCGGAACACTGAAGCTTTCTTT. Protein sequence: CASSLAGTGRNTEAFF.

The V call is TRBV30, the J call TRBJ2-3; 9 bases are shared with TRBD2. V lost 2 bases and J lost 0; bases outside the gene matches: 3. CDR1 and CDR2 (germline): GTSNPN, SVGIG (reference sequence). The CDR3 loop spans 15 amino acids. CDR3 nucleotides: TGTGCCTGGAGTCCTCTAGCGGGGAGCACAGATACGCAGTATTTT. Its translation is CAWSPLAGSTDTQYF. The full variable domain, with the rest looked up from reference TRBV30 and TRBJ2-3, is SQTIHQWPATLVQPVGSPLSLECTVEGTSNPNLYWYRQAAGRGLQLLFYSVGIGQISSEVPQNLSASRPQDRQFILSSKKLLLSDSGFYLCAWSPLAGSTDTQYFGPGTRLTVL.

The rearrangement links TRBV20-1 to TRBJ1-6; D is possibly TRBD1 (6 bases). The V end lost 6 bases, the J end lost 4 bases, and 13 bases lay between the germline ends. The CDR3 is 14 amino acids. CDR1 and CDR2 (germline): DFQATT, SNEGSKA (reference sequence). The chain's CDR3 is CSARRQAYNSPLHF. CDR3 nucleotides: TGCAGTGCGAGAAGACAGGCGTATAATTCACCCCTCCACTTT.

V and J are TRBV9 and TRBJ2-2, with unresolved D. V was trimmed by 7 bases and J by 5 bases, leaving 12 bases between them. Looked up from germline, CDR1 is SGDLS and CDR2 is YYNGEE. This CDR3 spans 13 amino acids. The CDR3 DNA sequence: TGTGCCAGCGGATCGACTTCAACCGGGGAGCTGTTTTTT. This codes for CASGSTSTGELFF.

This clonotype was counted at least ten times. The rearrangement joins TRBV4-2 to TRBJ2-7; 16 positions agree with TRBD2. Looked up from germline, CDR1 is LGHNA and CDR2 is YNFKEQ. The CDR3 has 18 residues. Trimming cost V 1 base and J 0 bases; bases outside gene matches: 3. DNA for the CDR3: TGTGCCAGCAGCCAAGCTGGGACTAGCGGGGGGGCCTCCTACGAGCAGTACTTC. It is translated as CASSQAGTSGGASYEQYF.

In this sample, this clonotype turned up a few times. The chain has TRBV30 and TRBJ1-3; D is unresolved. Germline values: CDR1 GTSNPN, CDR2 SVGIG (reference sequence). The V end lost 8 bases, the J end lost 0 bases, and 17 bases lay between the germline ends. The CDR3 has 15 amino acids. The CDR3 region is CAAMTGLSSGNTIYF. The DNA of the CDR3 is TGTGCCGCCATGACGGGCCTGAGCTCTGGAAACACCATATATTTT.

In this sample, this clonotype turned up once. The chain links TRBV11-3 to TRBJ2-7; no clear D. Germline V CDR1 and CDR2: SGHNT, YENEEA. The CDR3 covers 11 residues. V lost 1 base to trimming and J lost 6 bases, with 4 bases between them. The CDR3 reads CASSLGIEQYF. The CDR3 nucleotides are TGTGCCAGCAGCTTAGGTATCGAGCAGTACTTC.

This clonotype was seen a few times. This sequence joins TRBV6-1 and TRBJ2-3; D is uncertain. CDR1 and CDR2 from the germline V gene are MNHNS and SASEGT. This CDR3 spans 12 amino acids. V lost 6 bases, J lost 6 bases, and 10 bases lay in between. The CDR3, as DNA: TGTGCCAGCAGCGCTTCAATCGATACGCAGTATTTT. This sequence encodes CASSASIDTQYF.

The chain joins TRBV6-1 to TRBJ1-5, with D hard to call. The CDR3 runs to 12 residues. Germline-derived CDR1 and CDR2 are MNHNS and SASEGT. Trimming cost V 4 bases and J 4 bases, with 5 bases left between them. CDR3 DNA: TGTGCCAGCAGTGGAAGGAATCAGCCCCAGCATTTT. This translates into CASSGRNQPQHF.

This clonotype was seen many times. CDR3 sequence: CASSLGGIIQETQYF. For the CDR3, the DNA is TGTGCCAGCAGCTTGGGAGGGATAATCCAAGAGACCCAGTACTTC. V and J are TRBV5-8 and TRBJ2-5, with a tentative D call TRBD2 (5 bases). Germline V CDR1 and CDR2: SGHTS, YDEGEE. The CDR3 totals 15 residues. The V end lost 0 bases, the J end lost 1 base, and 10 bases lay between the germline ends.